This entry lists 14 T cell receptor beta chains sequenced from one sample in a study of shared clonotypes between healthy human individuals. Produced via immunoSEQ multiplex PCR; TCRdb's table is partial and in-frame only. The sample carries about 2.1 million clones, about 94% recorded once. Positively selected for CCR7, the CD45RO-negative cells used as naive CD8 cells excluded terminally differentiated effector memory CD45RA+ cells. The sample taken for sequencing was naive CD8+ T cells from PBMCs. Receptors originate from a man between 18 and 35 years old in good health. Some clones in this sample may be carry-over from other donors' samples.

The chain links TRBV5-1 to TRBJ2-7; no clear D. V lost 0 bases, J lost 1 base, and 14 bases lay in between. CDR1 and CDR2 (germline): SGHRS, YFSETQ. There are 16 residues in the CDR3. CDR3 in amino acids: CASSLDGRPLSYEQYF. The CDR3 coding sequence is TGCGCCAGCAGCTTGGATGGCAGGCCCCTTTCCTACGAGCAGTACTTC.

The rearrangement joins TRBV19 to TRBJ2-5; 11 nucleotides line up with TRBD1. J gave up 4 bases and V 5 bases, and 6 bases lay outside the gene matches. Germline CDR1 LNHDA, CDR2 SQIVND (reference sequence). The length of the CDR3 is 15 residues. The CDR3 protein is CASSPRTGGLETQYF. CDR3 DNA: TGTGCCAGTAGTCCTCGGACAGGGGGCTTAGAGACCCAGTACTTC.

The chain combines TRBV6-6 with TRBJ1-2, with 8 bases identical to TRBD1. V gave up 6 bases and J gave up 5 bases; unmatched junction bases: 14. The CDR3 covers 16 residues. Germline lookup yields CDR1 MNHNY and CDR2 SVGAGI (reference sequence). The CDR3 nucleotides read TGTGCCAGCAGGACCGGTCTAGAGGACAGGGAGTATGGCTACACCTTC. Residues: CASRTGLEDREYGYTF.

The chain carries TRBV6-5 and TRBJ2-2; unclear D gene. CDR1 and CDR2 from the germline V gene are MNHEY and SVGAGI. The CDR3 has 12 residues. Trimming stripped 10 bases from V and 4 bases from J, with 10 bases between. The CDR3 loop reads CATAPSTGELFF. CDR3 sequence (DNA): TGTGCCACCGCCCCCAGCACCGGGGAGCTGTTTTTT.

On this clone itself: Other nucleotide sequences in the sample specify the same CDR3. The chain couples TRBV7-9 to TRBJ2-7; D gene unclear. Trimming cost V 0 bases and J 5 bases, with 5 bases left between them. The CDR3 has 12 amino acids. Germline assignment: CDR1 SEHNR and CDR2 FQNEAQ (reference sequence). The CDR3 DNA sequence: TGTGCCAGCAGCTTAGCACCGGACGAGCAGTACTTC. Residues: CASSLAPDEQYF.

The chain links TRBV28 to TRBJ2-3, with 7 bases matching TRBD2. This CDR3 region has 15 residues. CDR1 is MDHEN, CDR2 SYDVKM, per germline. V lost 7 bases, J lost 0 bases, and 7 bases stayed unmatched. CDR3 nucleotide sequence: TGTGCCAGCATGGGGGGGAAGTCTAGCACAGATACGCAGTATTTT. It encodes CASMGGKSSTDTQYF.

The rearrangement links TRBV9 to TRBJ1-4; D not resolved. CDR3 length: 13 residues. The V gene lost 2 bases and the J gene lost 10 bases, with 12 bases spanning the gap. Germline lookup yields CDR1 SGDLS and CDR2 YYNGEE. CDR3 residues: CASSVTGSGKLFF. As DNA, the CDR3 is TGTGCCAGCAGCGTGACGGGATCTGGAAAACTGTTTTTT. The full variable domain, rest sourced from reference TRBV9 and TRBJ1-4, is DSGVTQTPKHLITATGQRVTLRCSPRSGDLSVYWYQQSLDQGLQFLIQYYNGEERAKGNILERFSAQQFPDLHSELNLSSLELGDSALYFCASSVTGSGKLFFGSGTQLSVL.

This chain links TRBV18 with TRBJ2-3; 8 positions match TRBD2. CDR3 length: 18 residues. Trimming at V came to 0 bases and at J to 0 bases, leaving 8 bases not matched to a gene. Germline V gene lookup returns CDR1 KGHSH and CDR2 LQKENI. In DNA form, the CDR3 reads TGTGCCAGCTCACCACCGCGTCTAGCGGGCCTGAGCACAGATACGCAGTATTTT. The encoded protein is CASSPPRLAGLSTDTQYF.

V gene TRBV2 combines with J gene TRBJ2-5; TRBD2 aligns across 7 bases. CDR3 length: 14 residues. In germline, CDR1 is SNHLY, CDR2 FYNNEI. Unmatched junction bases numbered 7, after V lost 4 bases and J lost 5 bases. The CDR3, as DNA: TGTGCCAGCAGTGTATTTGCGGGAGACGAGACCCAGTACTTC. It specifies CASSVFAGDETQYF.

The rearrangement uses TRBV28 and TRBJ2-2, with 9 bases lining up with TRBD2. This CDR3 region has 14 residues. After removal of 7 bases from V and 4 bases from J, the junction contained 4 bases not matched to a gene. The germline CDR1 and CDR2 sequences are MDHEN and SYDVKM. The DNA of the CDR3 is TGTGCCAGCACCCCGACTAGCGGCACCGGGGAGCTGTTTTTT. It codes for CASTPTSGTGELFF.

The chain has TRBV5-1 and TRBJ2-1, with 7 nucleotides matching TRBD2. The ends lost 1 base at V and 3 bases at J; junction bases unmatched: 7. Germline V CDR1 and CDR2: SGHRS, YFSETQ. CDR3 size: 16 residues. The CDR3 sequence is CASSLNSGSYYNEQFF. The CDR3 bases are TGCGCCAGCAGCTTGAATAGCGGGTCATACTACAATGAGCAGTTCTTC.

The chain has TRBV27 and TRBJ2-1; TRBD2 matches 12 bases. This CDR3 has 17 residues. From germline, CDR1 is MNHEY and CDR2 SMNVEV (reference sequence). Unmatched junction bases numbered 13, after V lost 5 bases and J lost 8 bases. The CDR3 nucleotides read TGTGCCAGCAGTCCCCTTTTTCTAGCGGGAGGGGTGGATGAGCAGTTCTTC. It codes for CASSPLFLAGGVDEQFF.

This clone was observed once. The chain is built from TRBV25-1 and TRBJ1-1; tentative D call: TRBD1 (6 bases). The germline V and J ends were trimmed by 7 bases and 5 bases, with 11 bases remaining between them. Germline V CDR1 and CDR2: MGHDK, SYGVNS. The CDR3 loop spans 12 amino acids. The CDR3 region has the DNA TGTGCCAGCAAAAGGGGGGGGACTGAAGCTTTCTTT. This sequence encodes CASKRGGTEAFF.

The chain combines TRBV6-1 with TRBJ2-6; no firm D call. This CDR3 contains 16 residues. Germline V CDR1 and CDR2: MNHNS, SASEGT. V dropped 4 bases and J dropped 0 bases, with 10 bases sitting between them. CDR3 DNA: TGTGCCAGCAGTGTATGGCAGAACTCTGGGGCCAACGTCCTGACTTTC. It is translated as CASSVWQNSGANVLTF.